Listed below are T cell receptor beta chains from one sample, sequenced in a study of post-analysis software for immune sequencing data. TCRdb processed the PCR reads anew with MiXCR; each CDR3 protein has one entry. The sample contains more than 450,000 distinct CDR3 sequences, roughly 46% of which appear only once. The specimen was blood. The origin of the receptors is a girl aged 10-17 years with multiple sclerosis. The CDR3 runs from the conserved cysteine through the conserved F or W. D genes are given only for firm matches. Rows may omit the clone size; those that give it use once, few, many or a size class.

length: 19; V: TRBV3-1; size: .; D: TRBD2; J: TRBJ2-7; CDR3: CASSQGSLAGPIFQETQYF; DNA: TGTGCCAGCAGCCAAGGGTCACTAGCGGGACCGATATTCCAAGAGACTCAGTACTTC
length: 13; V: TRBV7-2; size: .; D: .; J: TRBJ2-1; CDR3: CASSFDPGEGRFF; DNA: TGTGCCAGCAGCTTCGACCCAGGAGAAGGCCGGTTCTTC
length: 14; V: TRBV27; size: many; D: .; J: TRBJ2-7; CDR3: CASSLSRSSYEQYF; DNA: TGTGCCAGCAGTTTATCGAGGTCCTCCTACGAGCAGTACTTC
length: 16; V: TRBV6-5; size: .; D: TRBD2; J: TRBJ2-1; CDR3: CASSYSSGGAYNEQFF; DNA: TGTGCCAGCAGTTACTCTAGCGGGGGGGCCTACAATGAGCAGTTCTTC
length: 12; V: TRBV7-9; size: few; D: TRBD1; J: TRBJ1-1; CDR3: CASSLRGDEAFF; DNA: TGTGCCAGCAGCCTCAGGGGGGATGAAGCTTTCTTT
length: 13; V: TRBV10-3; size: once; D: .; J: TRBJ1-2; CDR3: CAISEHRLYGYTF; DNA: TGTGCCATCAGTGAGCATAGGCTTTATGGCTACACCTTC
length: 14; V: TRBV4-1; size: .; D: .; J: TRBJ2-3; CDR3: CASSQTASTDTQYF; DNA: TGCGCCAGCAGCCAGACAGCTAGCACAGATACGCAGTATTTT
length: 15; V: TRBV12-3/TRBV12-4; size: few; D: TRBD2; J: TRBJ2-1; CDR3: CASSWRLAGNNEQFF; DNA: TGTGCCAGCAGTTGGCGCCTAGCGGGGAACAATGAGCAGTTCTTC
length: 16; V: TRBV7-2; size: once; D: .; J: TRBJ2-7; CDR3: CASSLAWGAAGGEQYF; DNA: TGTGCCAGCAGCTTAGCTTGGGGGGCGGCCGGCGGCGAGCAGTACTTC
length: 11; V: TRBV20-1; size: .; D: .; J: TRBJ2-7; CDR3: CSASIRDKQYF; DNA: TGCAGTGCTAGTATCAGGGATAAGCAGTACTTC
length: 16; V: TRBV4-1; size: .; D: .; J: TRBJ2-3; CDR3: CASSPLSIFCTDTQYF; DNA: TGCGCCAGCAGCCCTTTAAGTATTTTTTGCACAGATACGCAGTATTTT
length: 14; V: TRBV20-1; size: few; D: TRBD1; J: TRBJ2-7; CDR3: CSATPGTASYEQYF; DNA: TGCAGTGCTACCCCCGGGACAGCCTCCTACGAGCAGTACTTC
length: 11; V: TRBV12-3/TRBV12-4; size: .; D: .; J: TRBJ1-1; CDR3: CASQLNTEAFF; DNA: TGTGCCAGCCAATTGAACACTGAAGCTTTCTTT
length: 18; V: TRBV4-1; size: .; D: TRBD1; J: TRBJ2-7; CDR3: CASSQDSRATGGLHEQYF; DNA: TGCGCCAGCAGCCAAGATTCAAGGGCGACAGGGGGCCTACACGAGCAGTACTTC
length: 14; V: TRBV6-6; size: few; D: TRBD1; J: TRBJ2-7; CDR3: CASTVDRSTYEQYF; DNA: TGTGCCAGCACCGTGGACAGGTCTACCTACGAGCAGTACTTC
length: 17; V: TRBV9; size: .; D: .; J: TRBJ2-3; CDR3: CASSPLPWTESTDTQYF; DNA: TGTGCCAGCAGCCCGCTCCCCTGGACCGAGAGCACAGATACGCAGTATTTT
length: 17; V: TRBV5-6; size: .; D: .; J: TRBJ1-5; CDR3: CASSSTRRERNNQPQHF; DNA: TGTGCCAGCAGCAGTACCCGCAGGGAGAGGAACAATCAGCCCCAGCATTTT
length: 15; V: TRBV20-1; size: few; D: TRBD2; J: TRBJ2-1; CDR3: CSARDRLAAYNEQFF; DNA: TGCAGTGCTAGAGATCGACTAGCAGCCTACAATGAGCAGTTCTTC
length: 12; V: TRBV11-3; size: once; D: .; J: TRBJ2-7; CDR3: CASSLSSTGQYF; DNA: TGTGCCAGCAGCCTCTCCTCGACAGGCCAGTACTTC
length: 12; V: TRBV7-9; size: once; D: .; J: TRBJ1-1; CDR3: CASNLVNTEAFF; DNA: TGTGCCAGCAACCTGGTGAACACTGAAGCTTTCTTT
length: 15; V: TRBV5-1; size: .; D: TRBD2; J: TRBJ2-1; CDR3: CASSSVAGAHNEQFF; DNA: TGCGCCAGCAGCTCCGTAGCGGGGGCCCACAATGAGCAGTTCTTC
length: 12; V: TRBV12-3/TRBV12-4; size: few; D: .; J: TRBJ1-2; CDR3: CASSLGVRGYTF; DNA: TGTGCCAGCAGTTTAGGGGTTCGGGGCTACACCTTC
length: 13; V: TRBV27; size: .; D: .; J: TRBJ1-1; CDR3: CASRRNRESEAFF; DNA: TGTGCCAGCAGGCGAAACAGGGAGAGTGAAGCTTTCTTT
length: 15; V: TRBV5-1; size: .; D: .; J: TRBJ2-1; CDR3: CASRLSPSSYNEQFF; DNA: TGCGCCAGCAGACTCTCCCCCAGCTCCTACAATGAGCAGTTCTTC
length: 14; V: TRBV6-1; size: .; D: .; J: TRBJ1-1; CDR3: CASSEWSHFTEAFF; DNA: TGTGCCAGCAGTGAATGGTCACACTTCACTGAAGCTTTCTTT
length: 16; V: TRBV3-1; size: .; D: .; J: TRBJ2-1; CDR3: CASSREYRGGGWEQFF; DNA: TGTGCCAGCAGCCGAGAATACAGGGGCGGGGGCTGGGAGCAGTTCTTC
length: 12; V: TRBV10-3; size: .; D: .; J: TRBJ2-7; CDR3: CAISDLQYEQYF; DNA: TGTGCCATCAGTGACTTGCAGTACGAGCAGTACTTC